This record concerns one T cell receptor beta chain sequence. Its target is not known. TCRdb's table, derived via immunoSEQ multiplex PCR, lists solely in-frame clones and lacks some. Of 65,000 to 100,000 clones listed, more than 85% are singletons. This record belongs to a study of cytomegalovirus exposure and HLA in healthy donors. Broader study findings: Most TCRs appeared rarely, but some public TCRs recurred in many donors.

The CDR3 extends over 15 amino acids. Trimming removed 4 bases from V and 3 bases from J, with 15 bases in between. CDR1 and CDR2 (germline): MDHEN, SYDVKM. Sequenced input: PBMCs. This clonotype was obtained from a woman in her 30s in good health and CMV-seronegative. V usage is TRBV28 and J usage is TRBJ2-5; TRBD2 might be the D (6 bases). CDR3: CASSSEGPREETQYF. As DNA, the CDR3 is TGTGCCAGCAGTTCGGAGGGGCCGCGGGAAGAGACCCAGTACTTC.